The rows below give T cell receptor beta chains drawn from one sample of a study of shared clonotypes between healthy human individuals. The table came from immunoSEQ multiplex PCR; TCRdb's copy has only in-frame clones and leaves some out. The sample has some 2,100,000 clones, 93% seen once. The sequencing input was naive CD8+ T cells from PBMCs. The receptors here all came from a young man in good health. Some clones in this sample may be carry-over from other donors' samples. The CDR3 runs from the conserved cysteine through the conserved F or W. D genes are given only for firm matches. Some rows mark clone size as missing; the rest say once, few, many or name a class of expanded clone.

clone_size: once
j_call: TRBJ2-2
d_call: TRBD1
v_call: TRBV9
cdr3_length: 18
cdr3_aa: CASSVALGPYRGGGELFF
cdr3_nt: TGTGCCAGCAGCGTAGCCCTGGGTCCCTACAGGGGTGGCGGGGAGCTGTTTTTT

clone_size: .
j_call: TRBJ1-1
d_call: TRBD1
v_call: TRBV4-3
cdr3_length: 16
cdr3_aa: CASSQGIRDRVTEAFF
cdr3_nt: TGCGCCAGCAGCCAAGGGATTCGGGACAGGGTCACTGAAGCTTTCTTT

clone_size: .
j_call: TRBJ2-5
d_call: .
v_call: TRBV13
cdr3_length: 14
cdr3_aa: CASSLGVEGETQYF
cdr3_nt: TGTGCCAGCTCCCTGGGGGTGGAGGGAGAGACCCAGTACTTC

clone_size: .
j_call: TRBJ2-7
d_call: TRBD1
v_call: TRBV2
cdr3_length: 14
cdr3_aa: CASGWTGTDYEQYF
cdr3_nt: TGTGCCAGCGGCTGGACAGGGACGGACTACGAGCAGTACTTC

clone_size: .
j_call: TRBJ1-1
d_call: .
v_call: TRBV28
cdr3_length: 13
cdr3_aa: CASSGGLSTEAFF
cdr3_nt: TGTGCCAGTAGCGGGGGGCTGAGCACTGAAGCTTTCTTT

clone_size: .
j_call: TRBJ2-7
d_call: TRBD2
v_call: TRBV18
cdr3_length: 15
cdr3_aa: CASSPPGTRLYEQYF
cdr3_nt: TGTGCCAGCTCACCACCCGGGACTAGACTCTACGAGCAGTACTTC

clone_size: .
j_call: TRBJ2-7
d_call: .
v_call: TRBV27
cdr3_length: 13
cdr3_aa: CASSQGKTYEQYF
cdr3_nt: TGTGCCAGCAGTCAGGGAAAAACCTACGAGCAGTACTTC

clone_size: .
j_call: TRBJ2-7
d_call: .
v_call: TRBV27
cdr3_length: 13
cdr3_aa: CASSLSGSYEQYF
cdr3_nt: TGTGCCAGCAGTTTATCGGGCAGCTACGAGCAGTACTTC

clone_size: .
j_call: TRBJ2-7
d_call: .
v_call: TRBV7-2
cdr3_length: 14
cdr3_aa: CASSLGVGSYEQYF
cdr3_nt: TGTGCCAGCAGCTTAGGGGTTGGTTCCTACGAGCAGTACTTC

clone_size: .
j_call: TRBJ2-6
d_call: .
v_call: TRBV19
cdr3_length: 15
cdr3_aa: CASSHGGAGANVLTF
cdr3_nt: TGTGCCAGTAGTCATGGCGGGGCTGGGGCCAACGTCCTGACTTTC

clone_size: .
j_call: TRBJ2-1
d_call: .
v_call: TRBV21-1
cdr3_length: 17
cdr3_aa: CASSKDEREDYYNEQFF
cdr3_nt: TGTGCCAGCAGCAAAGATGAGCGGGAGGACTACTACAATGAGCAGTTCTTC

clone_size: .
j_call: TRBJ2-1
d_call: .
v_call: TRBV6-4
cdr3_length: 13
cdr3_aa: CASSDWEGDEQFF
cdr3_nt: TGTGCCAGCAGTGACTGGGAGGGGGATGAGCAGTTCTTC

clone_size: .
j_call: TRBJ2-7
d_call: .
v_call: TRBV15
cdr3_length: 11
cdr3_aa: CATGNGGEQYF
cdr3_nt: TGTGCCACAGGTAATGGCGGCGAGCAGTACTTC

clone_size: once
j_call: TRBJ1-5
d_call: .
v_call: TRBV28
cdr3_length: 15
cdr3_aa: CASSLRGTLNQPQHF
cdr3_nt: TGTGCCAGCAGTTTACGCGGGACACTCAATCAGCCCCAGCATTTT

clone_size: .
j_call: TRBJ1-4
d_call: TRBD1
v_call: TRBV9
cdr3_length: 17
cdr3_aa: CASSLNRDSATNEKLFF
cdr3_nt: TGTGCCAGCAGCTTAAACCGGGACAGCGCAACTAATGAAAAACTGTTTTTT

clone_size: .
j_call: TRBJ1-2
d_call: .
v_call: TRBV28
cdr3_length: 13
cdr3_aa: CASSLGRDYGYTF
cdr3_nt: TGTGCCAGCAGTTTAGGCAGGGACTATGGCTACACCTTC

clone_size: .
j_call: TRBJ1-4
d_call: TRBD1
v_call: TRBV4-3
cdr3_length: 17
cdr3_aa: CASSQDILRGFREKLFF
cdr3_nt: TGCGCCAGCAGCCAAGATATTCTCAGGGGGTTCCGAGAAAAACTGTTTTTT

clone_size: .
j_call: TRBJ1-5
d_call: .
v_call: TRBV6-5
cdr3_length: 15
cdr3_aa: CASSYGGPGGQPQHF
cdr3_nt: TGTGCCAGCAGTTACGGGGGGCCCGGGGGGCAGCCCCAGCATTTT

clone_size: .
j_call: TRBJ2-7
d_call: TRBD2
v_call: TRBV6-5
cdr3_length: 15
cdr3_aa: CASRDSGRTSYEQYF
cdr3_nt: TGTGCCAGCAGGGATAGCGGGAGGACCTCCTACGAGCAGTACTTC

clone_size: once
j_call: TRBJ2-4
d_call: .
v_call: TRBV5-8
cdr3_length: 14
cdr3_aa: CASLHGGAKNIQYF
cdr3_nt: TGTGCCAGCCTGCACGGGGGAGCCAAAAACATTCAGTACTTC

clone_size: once
j_call: TRBJ2-7
d_call: .
v_call: TRBV28
cdr3_length: 15
cdr3_aa: CASSKPGTSSYEQYF
cdr3_nt: TGTGCCAGCAGTAAACCCGGGACATCCTCCTACGAGCAGTACTTC

clone_size: few
j_call: TRBJ1-5
d_call: TRBD1
v_call: TRBV7-9
cdr3_length: 16
cdr3_aa: CASSPTDREGNQPQHF
cdr3_nt: TGTGCCAGCAGCCCAACGGACAGGGAAGGCAATCAGCCCCAGCATTTT

clone_size: .
j_call: TRBJ2-7
d_call: TRBD2
v_call: TRBV28
cdr3_length: 15
cdr3_aa: CASSLFASGRARQYF
cdr3_nt: TGTGCCAGCAGTTTATTTGCTAGCGGGAGGGCGCGGCAGTACTTC

clone_size: .
j_call: TRBJ2-1
d_call: TRBD2
v_call: TRBV7-8
cdr3_length: 21
cdr3_aa: CASSSHRDRVLAGPSYNEQFF
cdr3_nt: TGTGCCAGCAGCTCGCACCGGGACAGAGTACTAGCGGGCCCTTCCTACAATGAGCAGTTCTTC

clone_size: .
j_call: TRBJ1-4
d_call: .
v_call: TRBV7-9
cdr3_length: 15
cdr3_aa: CASSLVQEPHEKLFF
cdr3_nt: TGTGCCAGCAGCTTAGTACAGGAGCCTCATGAAAAACTGTTTTTT

clone_size: .
j_call: TRBJ2-2
d_call: .
v_call: TRBV4-3
cdr3_length: 13
cdr3_aa: CASRGGIKGELFF
cdr3_nt: TGCGCCAGCAGGGGCGGGATTAAGGGGGAGCTGTTTTTT

clone_size: .
j_call: TRBJ2-7
d_call: TRBD1
v_call: TRBV27
cdr3_length: 17
cdr3_aa: CASSLIWQGARLNEQYF
cdr3_nt: TGTGCCAGCAGTTTAATTTGGCAGGGGGCTAGGTTAAACGAGCAGTACTTC

clone_size: .
j_call: TRBJ1-1
d_call: .
v_call: TRBV27
cdr3_length: 13
cdr3_aa: CASSLVRGTEAFF
cdr3_nt: TGTGCCAGCAGTTTAGTCCGAGGCACTGAAGCTTTCTTT

clone_size: .
j_call: TRBJ2-2
d_call: .
v_call: TRBV7-9
cdr3_length: 14
cdr3_aa: CASSQRLPPGELFF
cdr3_nt: TGTGCCAGCAGCCAAAGACTCCCTCCAGGGGAGCTGTTTTTT

clone_size: .
j_call: TRBJ1-2
d_call: TRBD1
v_call: TRBV9
cdr3_length: 18
cdr3_aa: CASSTRTTTGEGGGGYTF
cdr3_nt: TGTGCCAGCAGCACCCGAACAACGACAGGGGAGGGCGGAGGTGGCTACACCTTC

clone_size: .
j_call: TRBJ2-7
d_call: TRBD2
v_call: TRBV7-2
cdr3_length: 14
cdr3_aa: CASSPTSGRSEQYF
cdr3_nt: TGTGCCAGCAGCCCTACTAGCGGGAGGTCTGAGCAGTACTTC

clone_size: .
j_call: TRBJ2-1
d_call: .
v_call: TRBV19
cdr3_length: 17
cdr3_aa: CASRGRLGGDPYNEQFF
cdr3_nt: TGTGCCAGCCGGGGCCGATTGGGCGGGGACCCCTACAATGAGCAGTTCTTC

clone_size: .
j_call: TRBJ2-5
d_call: TRBD2
v_call: TRBV10-3
cdr3_length: 16
cdr3_aa: CAISEGSLAGGETQYF
cdr3_nt: TGTGCCATCAGTGAGGGATCCCTAGCGGGAGGAGAGACCCAGTACTTC

clone_size: .
j_call: TRBJ1-1
d_call: .
v_call: TRBV6-5
cdr3_length: 12
cdr3_aa: CASSSGATEAFF
cdr3_nt: TGTGCCAGCAGCTCGGGGGCCACTGAAGCTTTCTTT

clone_size: .
j_call: TRBJ2-3
d_call: .
v_call: TRBV2
cdr3_length: 14
cdr3_aa: CASSEATGTDTQYF
cdr3_nt: TGTGCCAGCAGTGAAGCGACGGGAACAGATACGCAGTATTTT

clone_size: .
j_call: TRBJ1-1
d_call: .
v_call: TRBV7-6
cdr3_length: 11
cdr3_aa: CASSLDAEAFF
cdr3_nt: TGTGCCAGCAGCTTAGACGCTGAAGCTTTCTTT

clone_size: .
j_call: TRBJ1-2
d_call: TRBD1
v_call: TRBV19
cdr3_length: 13
cdr3_aa: CASRIQGDYGYTF
cdr3_nt: TGTGCCAGTAGGATCCAGGGGGACTATGGCTACACCTTC

clone_size: .
j_call: TRBJ2-1
d_call: .
v_call: TRBV4-1
cdr3_length: 18
cdr3_aa: CASSQVVYRESSYNEQFF
cdr3_nt: TGCGCCAGCAGCCAAGTCGTCTACCGGGAGAGCTCCTACAATGAGCAGTTCTTC

clone_size: .
j_call: TRBJ2-3
d_call: .
v_call: TRBV5-1
cdr3_length: 15
cdr3_aa: CASSLRSGASDTQYF
cdr3_nt: TGCGCCAGCAGCTTGAGGTCAGGGGCATCCGATACGCAGTATTTT

clone_size: .
j_call: TRBJ1-5
d_call: TRBD1
v_call: TRBV7-8
cdr3_length: 16
cdr3_aa: CASSTGQGGSNQPQHF
cdr3_nt: TGTGCCAGCAGCACGGGACAGGGAGGTAGCAATCAGCCCCAGCATTTT

clone_size: .
j_call: TRBJ1-5
d_call: TRBD1
v_call: TRBV6-5
cdr3_length: 16
cdr3_aa: CASSYSVPGGGQPQHF
cdr3_nt: TGTGCCAGCAGTTACTCGGTGCCAGGGGGAGGTCAGCCCCAGCATTTT

clone_size: .
j_call: TRBJ1-1
d_call: TRBD1
v_call: TRBV27
cdr3_length: 15
cdr3_aa: CASSLGTGKNTEAFF
cdr3_nt: TGTGCCAGCAGTTTAGGGACAGGGAAGAACACTGAAGCTTTCTTT

clone_size: .
j_call: TRBJ2-3
d_call: TRBD2
v_call: TRBV4-1
cdr3_length: 20
cdr3_aa: CASSQVILAGGPGRADTQYF
cdr3_nt: TGCGCCAGCAGCCAAGTTATCCTAGCGGGAGGGCCCGGACGAGCAGATACGCAGTATTTT

clone_size: .
j_call: TRBJ1-5
d_call: .
v_call: TRBV28
cdr3_length: 15
cdr3_aa: CASRADSAYNQPQHF
cdr3_nt: TGTGCCAGCAGGGCGGACAGCGCGTATAATCAGCCCCAGCATTTT

clone_size: .
j_call: TRBJ2-7
d_call: .
v_call: TRBV9
cdr3_length: 12
cdr3_aa: CASSGQGSEQYF
cdr3_nt: TGTGCCAGCAGCGGCCAGGGGTCCGAGCAGTACTTC

clone_size: .
j_call: TRBJ1-2
d_call: TRBD1
v_call: TRBV28
cdr3_length: 16
cdr3_aa: CASIEGWGQGAYGYTF
cdr3_nt: TGTGCCAGCATCGAAGGGTGGGGACAGGGGGCCTATGGCTACACCTTC

clone_size: .
j_call: TRBJ2-3
d_call: .
v_call: TRBV15
cdr3_length: 15
cdr3_aa: CATSRSSRPTDTQYF
cdr3_nt: TGTGCCACCAGCAGATCCTCGAGACCCACAGATACGCAGTATTTT

clone_size: .
j_call: TRBJ2-3
d_call: .
v_call: TRBV27
cdr3_length: 13
cdr3_aa: CASTALGGDTQYF
cdr3_nt: TGTGCCAGCACGGCTCTTGGGGGAGATACGCAGTATTTT

clone_size: .
j_call: TRBJ2-7
d_call: TRBD1
v_call: TRBV7-9
cdr3_length: 15
cdr3_aa: CASSPGTGELYEQYF
cdr3_nt: TGTGCCAGCAGCCCCGGGACAGGGGAGCTCTACGAGCAGTACTTC

clone_size: .
j_call: TRBJ1-6
d_call: TRBD1
v_call: TRBV10-3
cdr3_length: 15
cdr3_aa: CAISETGGINSPLHF
cdr3_nt: TGTGCCATCAGTGAGACAGGGGGTATCAATTCACCCCTCCACTTT

clone_size: .
j_call: TRBJ1-2
d_call: .
v_call: TRBV4-1
cdr3_length: 15
cdr3_aa: CASSQVPGPNYGYTF
cdr3_nt: TGCGCCAGCAGCCAAGTTCCGGGCCCCAACTATGGCTACACCTTC

clone_size: .
j_call: TRBJ1-2
d_call: .
v_call: TRBV27
cdr3_length: 17
cdr3_aa: CASSLSGSGISDYGYTF
cdr3_nt: TGTGCCAGCAGTTTATCAGGGAGCGGTATTTCGGACTATGGCTACACCTTC

clone_size: .
j_call: TRBJ2-7
d_call: .
v_call: TRBV28
cdr3_length: 10
cdr3_aa: CASSEAEQYF
cdr3_nt: TGTGCCAGCAGTGAGGCAGAGCAGTACTTC

clone_size: .
j_call: TRBJ2-1
d_call: TRBD2
v_call: TRBV30
cdr3_length: 15
cdr3_aa: CAWSHGGGAYNEQFF
cdr3_nt: TGTGCCTGGAGCCATGGGGGGGGTGCCTACAATGAGCAGTTCTTC

clone_size: .
j_call: TRBJ2-7
d_call: TRBD1
v_call: TRBV27
cdr3_length: 14
cdr3_aa: CASSVNRGHHEQYF
cdr3_nt: TGTGCCAGCAGTGTCAACAGGGGGCACCACGAGCAGTACTTC